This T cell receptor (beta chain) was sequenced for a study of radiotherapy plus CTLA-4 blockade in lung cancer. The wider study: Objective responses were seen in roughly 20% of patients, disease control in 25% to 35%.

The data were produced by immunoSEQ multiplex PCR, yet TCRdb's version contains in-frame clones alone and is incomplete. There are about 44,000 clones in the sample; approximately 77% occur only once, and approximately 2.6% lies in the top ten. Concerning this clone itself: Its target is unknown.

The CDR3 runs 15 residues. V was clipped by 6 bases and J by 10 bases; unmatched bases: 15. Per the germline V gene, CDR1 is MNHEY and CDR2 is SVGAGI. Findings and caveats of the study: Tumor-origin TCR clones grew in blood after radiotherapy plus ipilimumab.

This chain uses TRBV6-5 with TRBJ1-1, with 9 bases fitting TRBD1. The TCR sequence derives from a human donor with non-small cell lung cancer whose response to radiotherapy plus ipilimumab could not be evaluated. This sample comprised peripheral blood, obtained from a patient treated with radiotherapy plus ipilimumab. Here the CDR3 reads CASRPGQGIRSGAFF. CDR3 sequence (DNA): TGTGCCAGCAGACCTGGACAGGGGATAAGAAGTGGAGCTTTCTTT.